This T cell receptor (beta chain) emerged from a study of cytomegalovirus exposure and HLA in healthy donors. Study-level points and caveats: Subsequent analysis revealed that first-cohort TCR clusters tended to co-occur in the 120 or so validation repertoires. There were around 160 TCR beta chains listed as cytomegalovirus-associated. The classifier reportedly diagnosed cytomegalovirus status with high sensitivity and specificity.

Here immunoSEQ multiplex PCR was the method, and the copy in TCRdb shows in-frame clones only, minus some. The repertoire holds some 110,000 clones, more than 70% seen once, with around 2% in the top ten. On this clone itself: Antigen specificity is unknown.

Per germline, CDR1 WSHSY and CDR2 SAAADI. The CDR3 covers 17 residues. The V and J ends lost 0 bases and 9 bases respectively, with 18 bases between them. The specimen sequenced was PBMCs. The chain carries TRBV10-2 and TRBJ1-6; D possibly corresponds to TRBD1 (6 bases). The TCR originated in a man aged 18-30 years in good health and CMV-seronegative. This chain's CDR3 is CASSESRYRAPGSPLHF. The DNA of the CDR3 is TGCGCCAGCAGTGAGTCCCGTTACAGGGCCCCCGGTTCACCCCTCCACTTT.